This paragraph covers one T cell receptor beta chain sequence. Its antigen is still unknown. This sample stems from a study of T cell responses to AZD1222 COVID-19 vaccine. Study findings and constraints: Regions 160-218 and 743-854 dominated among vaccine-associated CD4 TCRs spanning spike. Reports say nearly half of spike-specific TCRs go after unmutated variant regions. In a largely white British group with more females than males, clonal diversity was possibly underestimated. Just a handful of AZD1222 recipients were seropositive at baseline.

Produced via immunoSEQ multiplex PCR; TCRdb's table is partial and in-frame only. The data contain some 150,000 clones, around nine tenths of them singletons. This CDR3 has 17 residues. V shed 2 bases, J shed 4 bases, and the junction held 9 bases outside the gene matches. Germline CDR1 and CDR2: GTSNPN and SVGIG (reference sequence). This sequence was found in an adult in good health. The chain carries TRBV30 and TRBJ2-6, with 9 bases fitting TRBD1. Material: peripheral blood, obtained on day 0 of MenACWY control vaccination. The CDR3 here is CAWSPTGGGRGANVLTF. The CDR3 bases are TGTGCCTGGAGTCCTACAGGGGGCGGACGAGGGGCCAACGTCCTGACTTTC.